This T cell receptor beta chain was sequenced in a study of cytomegalovirus exposure and HLA in healthy donors. Background on the study: Early release data held 80 million to 100 million unique TCRs from HLA-typed donors.

Study-level points and caveats: CMV serostatus was the only immune exposure information that was available. Analysis performed later found 16,951 TCR beta sequences associated with HLA alleles at 0.05 false discovery rate.

The CDR3 sequence is 16 residues long. V shed 4 bases, J shed 5 bases, and the junction held 8 bases outside the gene matches. Per germline, CDR1 SGHDT and CDR2 YYEEEE. This clone was seen only a few times. What it binds is not known. 13 Jbeta primers and 60 Vbeta primers were used for the PCR. Using immunoSEQ multiplex PCR, the repertoire was profiled, and TCRdb retains in-frame clones only, with some absent. The sample holds 150,000 or so clones; approximately 80% are singletons and the top ten take roughly 5.9%. This clonotype originated in a woman between 40 and 50 years old in good health and CMV-seropositive. The rearrangement links TRBV5-6 to TRBJ2-2; 10 nucleotides line up with TRBD2. The sample consisted of PBMCs. The chain's CDR3 is CASSRPSGRQTGELFF. CDR3 DNA sequence: TGTGCCAGCAGCCGTCCTAGCGGGAGACAGACCGGGGAGCTGTTTTTT.